The 10 T cell receptor beta chains in this list originate from one sample, sequenced in a study of cytomegalovirus exposure and HLA in healthy donors. Amplification used 60 Vbeta primers and 13 Jbeta primers. TCRdb keeps only in-frame clones here, not all; method: immunoSEQ multiplex PCR. The table records under 300,000 clones, approximately 84% of them present only once. The sequencing input was PBMCs. These receptors all stem from a woman aged 35 to 49 in good health and CMV-seropositive.

The chain combines TRBV29-1 with TRBJ2-1; TRBD1 matches at 8 bases. The CDR3 contains 16 residues. Germline V gene sequence: CDR1 SQVTM, CDR2 ANQGSEA. The ends lost 0 bases at V and 5 bases at J; junction bases unmatched: 9. CDR3 sequence (DNA): TGCAGCGTTGAAGATAGGGTCAGGGGGCAACACAATGAGCAGTTCTTC. Amino acids: CSVEDRVRGQHNEQFF.

The chain carries TRBV7-8 and TRBJ2-1, with 7 bases that match TRBD2. Germline V gene sequence: CDR1 SGHVS, CDR2 FQNEAQ. V gave up 5 bases and J gave up 0 bases; unmatched junction bases: 4. The CDR3 is 15 residues long. The CDR3 nucleotides are TGTGCCAGCAGCCTCGGGGGGATCTCCTACAATGAGCAGTTCTTC. It translates to CASSLGGISYNEQFF. The entire variable domain, with the rest obtained from reference TRBV7-8 and TRBJ2-1, is as follows: GAGVSQSPRYKVAKRGQDVALRCDPISGHVSLFWYQQALGQGPEFLTYFQNEAQLDKSGLPSDRFFAERPEGSVSTLKIQRTQQEDSAVYLCASSLGGISYNEQFFGPGTRLTVL.

This clone was detected once. The rearrangement uses TRBV4-1 and TRBJ1-4; 8 bases are a match to TRBD1. Germline V gene data show CDR1 as MGHRA and CDR2 as YSYEKL. The CDR3 extends over 14 amino acids. Trimming at V came to 6 bases and at J to 5 bases, leaving 5 bases not matched to a gene. The DNA of the CDR3 is TGCGCCAGCAGTCCGGACAGGGCGAATGAAAAACTGTTTTTT. Amino acids: CASSPDRANEKLFF.

The V call is TRBV6-5, the J call TRBJ2-3, with 7 bases aligning to TRBD2. The CDR3 length is 14 residues. V lost 4 bases, J lost 3 bases, and 4 bases stayed unmatched. The germline V gene encodes CDR1 MNHEY and CDR2 SVGAGI. The CDR3 DNA reads as TGTGCCAGCAGTTGGGGGGGAGGAACAGATACGCAGTATTTT. It yields the protein CASSWGGGTDTQYF.

This clone was observed once. V is TRBV4-3 and J is TRBJ2-7; 9 nucleotides line up with TRBD2. CDR1 and CDR2 from the germline V gene are LGHNA and YSLEER. With 4 bases clipped from V and 0 bases from J, the junction kept 10 bases outside the gene matches. The CDR3 runs 17 residues. CDR3 protein: CASSRYVGLAASYEQYF. CDR3 bases: TGCGCCAGCAGCCGCTACGTGGGACTAGCCGCCTCCTACGAGCAGTACTTC.

The chain joins TRBV6-5 to TRBJ1-6, with 9 nucleotides matching TRBD1. The CDR3 length is 14 residues. V lost 5 bases and J lost 7; bases outside the gene matches: 3. The germline gives CDR1 MNHEY, CDR2 SVGAGI. CDR3 sequence (DNA): TGTGCCAGCAGTCGGGACAGGGTCAATTCACCCCTCCACTTT. Encoded protein: CASSRDRVNSPLHF.

The chain employs TRBV11-1 and TRBJ2-1, with 16 bases that match TRBD2. This CDR3 is built from 15 residues. The germline V gene has CDR1 SGHAT and CDR2 FQDESV (reference sequence). Trimming removed 5 bases from V and 9 bases from J; junction bases left unmatched: 4. The CDR3 reads CASSPGTSGRAEQFF. The CDR3 DNA is TGTGCCAGCAGCCCGGGGACTAGCGGGAGGGCTGAGCAGTTCTTC.

This clone was detected once. The chain recombines TRBV4-3 with TRBJ2-2, with D hard to call. In germline, CDR1 is LGHNA, CDR2 YSLEER. Trimming stripped 3 bases from V and 1 base from J, with 9 bases between. This CDR3 contains 15 residues. CDR3 sequence reads: CASSHRLGNTGELFF. CDR3 bases: TGCGCCAGCAGCCATCGACTGGGGAACACCGGGGAGCTGTTTTTT.

J is TRBJ2-7 and V is TRBV7-2, with 10 bases that match TRBD1. V shed 5 bases and J 2 bases; nucleotides not matched to a gene: 3. Germline CDR1 reads SGHTA; CDR2 reads FQGNSA. CDR3 length: 14 amino acids. CDR3 bases: TGTGCCAGCAGCCCGGACAGGGGGACCTACGAGCAGTACTTC. Protein sequence: CASSPDRGTYEQYF.

The chain has TRBV25-1 and TRBJ2-3, with 8 bases identical to TRBD2. The ends lost 9 bases at V and 4 bases at J; junction bases unmatched: 12. CDR3 length equals 15 residues. Germline V gene data show CDR1 as MGHDK and CDR2 as SYGVNS. CDR3 sequence: CARSSAAGVSDTQYF. The CDR3 DNA sequence: TGTGCCAGATCTTCGGCAGCGGGAGTATCAGATACGCAGTATTTT.